This T cell receptor (beta chain) was sequenced during a study of shared T cell receptors in the human thymus. Germline V gives CDR1 LGHNA, CDR2 YSLEER. The V segment lost 0 bases and the J segment 4 bases; nucleotides outside the gene matches: 3. The CDR3 extends over 16 amino acids. Here immunoSEQ multiplex PCR was the method, and the copy in TCRdb shows in-frame clones only, minus some. The table shows some 720,000 clones, with approximately 88% occurring only once. Note on this clone: The sample contains more than one DNA sequence encoding this CDR3.

Another study also made use of these data, one on human thymus T cells. That source notes: The donors were infants in Finland with congenital heart defects, otherwise immunologically healthy. From resections taken during corrective heart surgery, the thymus tissue was obtained. Both thymic and peripheral blood repertoires showed apparently biased V and J usage. Related research has reported that thymic repertoires overlap highly among unrelated individuals.

Sample: thymocytes. The chain joins TRBV4-3 to TRBJ2-7; 13 nucleotides agree with TRBD2. The TCR originated in a boy younger than two with a congenital heart defect. CDR3 sequence: CASSQDRTSGSYEQYF. CDR3 nucleotide sequence: TGCGCCAGCAGCCAAGATCGGACTAGCGGGAGTTACGAGCAGTACTTC.